This T cell receptor beta chain was identified in a study of cytomegalovirus exposure and HLA in healthy donors. The J segment lost 8 bases and the V segment lost 1 base, leaving 14 bases of the junction unmatched. This CDR3 comprises 17 residues. CDR1 and CDR2 (germline): GTSNPN, SVGIG (reference sequence). The PCR had 60 Vbeta and 13 Jbeta primers. Only in-frame clones appear in the TCRdb table, and some are missing; sequencing was by immunoSEQ multiplex PCR. Among 150,000 to 200,000 clones listed, roughly 83% were seen once. The sample consisted of PBMCs. The TCR comes from a woman under 30 in good health and CMV-seronegative. The J gene is TRBJ1-4, the V gene TRBV30; 9 bases match TRBD1. For the CDR3, the DNA is TGTGCCTGGAGTGCACATCAACCACAGGGGGCACGAGAAAAACTGTTTTTT. Translation: CAWSAHQPQGAREKLFF. The full variable domain, rest sourced from reference TRBV30 and TRBJ1-4, is SQTIHQWPATLVQPVGSPLSLECTVEGTSNPNLYWYRQAAGRGLQLLFYSVGIGQISSEVPQNLSASRPQDRQFILSSKKLLLSDSGFYLCAWSAHQPQGAREKLFFGSGTQLSVL.